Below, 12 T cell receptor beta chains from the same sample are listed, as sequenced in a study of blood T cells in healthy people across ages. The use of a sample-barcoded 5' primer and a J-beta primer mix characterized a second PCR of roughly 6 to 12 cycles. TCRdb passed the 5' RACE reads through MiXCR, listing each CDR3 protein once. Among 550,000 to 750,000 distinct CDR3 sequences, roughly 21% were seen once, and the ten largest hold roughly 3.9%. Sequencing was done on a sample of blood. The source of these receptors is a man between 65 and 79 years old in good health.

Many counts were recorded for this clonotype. This CDR3 reads CASSLGTANYEQYF. In DNA, the CDR3 is TGTGCCAGCAGCCTCGGGACAGCCAACTACGAGCAGTACTTC. The rearrangement joins TRBV11-2 to TRBJ2-7; 7 positions agree with TRBD1. V gave up 5 bases and J gave up 3 bases; unmatched junction bases: 7. There are 14 residues in the CDR3. The V gene's germline CDR1 is SGHAT and CDR2 FQNNGV. Filled out from reference TRBV11-2 and TRBJ2-7, the complete variable domain reads EAGVAQSPRYKIIEKRQSVAFWCNPISGHATLYWYQQILGQGPKLLIQFQNNGVVDDSQLPKDRFSAERLKGVDSTLKIQPAKLEDSAVYLCASSLGTANYEQYFGPGTRLTVT.

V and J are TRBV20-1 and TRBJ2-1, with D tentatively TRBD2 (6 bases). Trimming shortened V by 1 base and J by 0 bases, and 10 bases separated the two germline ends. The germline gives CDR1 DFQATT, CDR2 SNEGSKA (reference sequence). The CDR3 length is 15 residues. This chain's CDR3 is CSARGGESSYNEQFF. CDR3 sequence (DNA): TGCAGTGCTAGAGGGGGGGAGAGCTCCTACAATGAGCAGTTCTTC.

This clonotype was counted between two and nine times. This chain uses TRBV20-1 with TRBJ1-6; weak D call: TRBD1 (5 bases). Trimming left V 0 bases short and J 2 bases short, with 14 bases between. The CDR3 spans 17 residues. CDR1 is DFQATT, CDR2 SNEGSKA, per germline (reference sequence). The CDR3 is CSARDGGREAYNSPLHF. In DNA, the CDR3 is TGCAGTGCTAGAGATGGCGGCAGGGAGGCCTATAATTCACCCCTCCACTTT.

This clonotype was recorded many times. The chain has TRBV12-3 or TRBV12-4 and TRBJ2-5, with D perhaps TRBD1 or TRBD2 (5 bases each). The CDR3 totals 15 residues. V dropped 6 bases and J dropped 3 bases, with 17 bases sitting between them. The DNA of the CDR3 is TGTGCCAGCAGCCAAACCGGGACGGAGAAAGAGACCCAGTACTTC. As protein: CASSQTGTEKETQYF.

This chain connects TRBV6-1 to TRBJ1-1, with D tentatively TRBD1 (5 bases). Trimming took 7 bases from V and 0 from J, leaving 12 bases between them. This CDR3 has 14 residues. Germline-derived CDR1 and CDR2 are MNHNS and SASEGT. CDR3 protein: CASIVGPVNTEAFF. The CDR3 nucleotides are TGTGCCAGCATAGTGGGGCCAGTGAACACTGAAGCTTTCTTT.

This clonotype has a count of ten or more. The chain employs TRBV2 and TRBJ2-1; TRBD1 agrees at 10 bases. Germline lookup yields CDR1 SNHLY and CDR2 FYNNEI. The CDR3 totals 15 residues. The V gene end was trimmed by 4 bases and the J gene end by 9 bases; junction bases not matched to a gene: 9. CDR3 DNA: TGTGCCAGCAGTGTGGTGGGACAGGGGATTGGTGAGCAGTTCTTC. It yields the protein CASSVVGQGIGEQFF.

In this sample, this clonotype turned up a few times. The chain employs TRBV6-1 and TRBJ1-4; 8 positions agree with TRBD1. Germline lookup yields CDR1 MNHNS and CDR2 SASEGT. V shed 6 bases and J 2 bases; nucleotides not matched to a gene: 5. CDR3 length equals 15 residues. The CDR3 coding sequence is TGTGCCAGCAGAGGTACAGGGGGGACTAATGAAAAACTGTTTTTT. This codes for CASRGTGGTNEKLFF.

The CDR3 loop reads CASSFRRRANQPQHF. The CDR3 DNA is TGTGCCAGCAGCTTTCGTAGACGGGCTAATCAGCCCCAGCATTTT. This chain links TRBV7-3 with TRBJ1-5; D is undetermined. The CDR3 totals 15 residues. V was pared by 3 bases and J by 4 bases, with 13 bases between. From germline, CDR1 is SGHTA and CDR2 FQGTGA.

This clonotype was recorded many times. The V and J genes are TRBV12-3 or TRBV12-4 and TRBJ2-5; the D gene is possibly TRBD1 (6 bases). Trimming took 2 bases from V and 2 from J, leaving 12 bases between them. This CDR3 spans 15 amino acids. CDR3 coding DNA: TGTGCCAGCAGTTTATTGGCAGGGGCTCAAGAGACCCAGTACTTC. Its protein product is CASSLLAGAQETQYF.

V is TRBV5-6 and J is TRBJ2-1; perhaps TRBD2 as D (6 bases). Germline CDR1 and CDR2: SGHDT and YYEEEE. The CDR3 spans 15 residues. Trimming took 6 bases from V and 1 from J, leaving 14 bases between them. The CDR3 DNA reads TGTGCCAGCACCAATAGCGGCGGTTCCTACAATGAGCAGTTCTTC. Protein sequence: CASTNSGGSYNEQFF.

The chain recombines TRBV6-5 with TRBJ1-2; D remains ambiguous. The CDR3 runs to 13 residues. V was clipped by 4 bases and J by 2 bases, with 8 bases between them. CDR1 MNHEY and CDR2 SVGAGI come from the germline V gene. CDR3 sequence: CASSSAENYGYTF. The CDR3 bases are TGTGCCAGCAGTTCGGCAGAAAACTATGGCTACACCTTC.

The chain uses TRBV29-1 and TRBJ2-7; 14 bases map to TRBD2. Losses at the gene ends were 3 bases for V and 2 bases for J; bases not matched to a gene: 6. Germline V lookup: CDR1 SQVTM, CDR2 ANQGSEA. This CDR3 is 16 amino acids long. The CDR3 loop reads CSVEGTSGRETYEQYF. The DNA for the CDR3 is TGCAGCGTTGAGGGGACTAGCGGGAGAGAGACCTACGAGCAGTACTTC.